A selection of T cell receptor beta chains follows, all from one sample in a study of blood T cell repertoires in COVID-19. Some clones are missing from TCRdb's copy, which holds only in-frame ones; the method was immunoSEQ multiplex PCR. The table lists around 190,000 clones, about 81% of them singletons, with around 9% in the top ten. Sequenced material: PBMCs or T cells enriched from blood (not recorded which). The receptor set was obtained from a man aged 35-49 years who had recovered from COVID-19. CDR3s include the opening cysteine and the closing phenylalanine or tryptophan. D genes are given only for firm matches. For some rows the clone size is stated as once, few or many, or as a class when expanded; others skip it.

.	TRBV7-2	TRBJ2-5	TRBD2	TGTGCCAGCAGCGTAGGGTGGCGGGGGGGAGAGACCCAGTACTTC	CASSVGWRGGETQYF
.	TRBV5-6	TRBJ2-2	TRBD2	TGTGCCAGCAGCCCCTCGGGGGGGGGCCAATGGGTGCTGTTTTTT	CASSPSGGGQWVLFF
.	TRBV18	TRBJ1-4	TRBD1	TGTGCCAGCTCACGTACGGACAGGGATTTCGATGAAAAACTGTTTTTT	CASSRTDRDFDEKLFF
few	TRBV29-1	TRBJ1-5	.	TGCAGCGTTGAAACAGACGGCAATCAGCCCCAGCATTTT	CSVETDGNQPQHF
once	TRBV6-1	TRBJ2-3	.	TGTGCCAGCAGTGAAAATCTGGGGGGGGGCCGATTAGATACGCAGTATTTT	CASSENLGGGRLDTQYF
.	TRBV19	TRBJ2-7	TRBD1	TGTGCCAGCCCTGGGACAGGGGGCTACGAGCAGTACTTC	CASPGTGGYEQYF
.	TRBV18	TRBJ1-5	TRBD1	TGTGCCAGCTCCGACAGGGTCGGGGATGTTCAGCCCCAGCATTTT	CASSDRVGDVQPQHF
.	TRBV5-1	TRBJ2-7	.	TGCGCCAGCAGCCGCGGAAGGGGGAGATACGAGCAGTACTTC	CASSRGRGRYEQYF
.	TRBV5-1	TRBJ1-1	.	TGCGCCAGCAGCCATCCCGACGCCGGGGTGAACACTGAAGCTTTCTTT	CASSHPDAGVNTEAFF
.	TRBV6-6	TRBJ2-7	.	TGTGCCAGCAGTTACCGCGGGGACAGCTCCTACGAGCAGTACTTC	CASSYRGDSSYEQYF
.	TRBV29-1	TRBJ2-2	.	TGCAGCGTTGGAAACCGGGGGAGAGGCACCGGGGAGCTGTTTTTT	CSVGNRGRGTGELFF
.	TRBV4-1	TRBJ2-1	TRBD2	TGCGCCAGCAGCCAGAGGGGGACTAGAGCCTACAATGAGCAGTTCTTC	CASSQRGTRAYNEQFF
.	TRBV5-1	TRBJ2-5	.	TGCGCCAGCAGCTTGTTGGAGGGCCGAGAGACCCAGTACTTC	CASSLLEGRETQYF
.	TRBV7-9	TRBJ1-4	TRBD1	TGTGCCAGCAGCTCCGGGACAGGGGGCGAAAAACTGTTTTTT	CASSSGTGGEKLFF
few	TRBV6-1	TRBJ2-4	TRBD1	TGTGCCAGCAGTGTTTCAACAGGGGGATTAGGCAAAAACATTCAGTACTTC	CASSVSTGGLGKNIQYF
.	TRBV5-1	TRBJ1-1	TRBD1	TGCGCCAGCACCGTTCGGACAGGGTCGAACACTGAAGCTTTCTTT	CASTVRTGSNTEAFF
.	TRBV5-1	TRBJ2-7	TRBD1	TGCGCCAGCAGCTTGTCGGGACAGGGGGCGTACTACGAGCAGTACTTC	CASSLSGQGAYYEQYF
.	TRBV5-1	TRBJ2-1	.	TGCGCCAGCAGCTTGAGCGGTAACTCCTACAATGAGCAGTTCTTC	CASSLSGNSYNEQFF
.	TRBV28	TRBJ1-2	.	TGTGCCAGCAGTTTCTCTACAGCCACCTATGGCTACACCTTC	CASSFSTATYGYTF
.	TRBV10-1	TRBJ2-1	TRBD2	TGCGCCAGCAGGACCCCACCTCTAGCGGAACCTTCCTACAATGAGCAGTTCTTC	CASRTPPLAEPSYNEQFF
.	TRBV24-1	TRBJ1-1	.	TGTGCCACCAGTGATTTGAGCGGGCGCACGGCTTTCTTT	CATSDLSGRTAFF
.	TRBV2	TRBJ2-7	.	TGTGCCAGCAGTGAACAACTCTACGAGCAGTACTTC	CASSEQLYEQYF
.	TRBV5-6	TRBJ2-3	TRBD1	TGTGCCAGCAGGGGACAGGGTAAAACGCAGTATTTT	CASRGQGKTQYF
.	TRBV7-9	TRBJ1-5	TRBD1	TGTGCCAGCAGCCCGGGGACAGAGAAGCATTTT	CASSPGTEKHF
.	TRBV14	TRBJ2-7	.	TGTGCCAGCAGCCGGAGGAGGGCCATAGCCCTCGACGAGCAGTACTTC	CASSRRRAIALDEQYF
.	TRBV5-1	TRBJ1-1	.	TGCGCCAGCAGCTTGGTGGGAGGGGAGGCTTTCTTT	CASSLVGGEAFF
.	TRBV18	TRBJ1-1	.	TGTGCCAGCTCACGCCGTCCGGGAACCAACAAAGCAAGTTTTGAAGCTTTCTTT	CASSRRPGTNKASFEAFF
.	TRBV27	TRBJ2-7	TRBD1	TGTGCCAGCAGTGCCGGGACAGGATACGAGCAGTACTTC	CASSAGTGYEQYF
.	TRBV18	TRBJ2-1	.	TGTGCCAGCTCACCACCGAGTCGTAGGCAGTTCTTC	CASSPPSRRQFF
.	TRBV19	TRBJ1-2	TRBD1	TGTGCCAGTAGTATAGCCTCCGGGACAGCATTCTATGGCTACACCTTC	CASSIASGTAFYGYTF
.	TRBV30	TRBJ1-1	.	TGTGCCTGGAATGTGGTAGAATCCACTGAAGCTTTCTTT	CAWNVVESTEAFF
.	TRBV9	TRBJ1-2	.	TGTGCCAGCAGCGTGGACAGAAGCTATGGCTACACCTTC	CASSVDRSYGYTF
.	TRBV11-3	TRBJ1-1	.	TGTGCCAGCAGCGCTCAGGGAGGACTAATGAACACTGAAGCTTTCTTT	CASSAQGGLMNTEAFF
many	TRBV6-5	TRBJ1-2	.	TGTGCCAGCAGAAACGGGAACAGCTACACCTTC	CASRNGNSYTF
.	TRBV6-2/TRBV6-3	TRBJ1-5	.	TGTGCCAGCAGTTTCTCCCCCGTCTTGCAGCCCCAGCATTTT	CASSFSPVLQPQHF
.	TRBV29-1	TRBJ1-1	TRBD1	TGCAGCGTTGACAGGGGGAGGAACACTGAAGCTTTCTTT	CSVDRGRNTEAFF
.	TRBV11-2	TRBJ2-2	TRBD1	TGTGCCAGCAGCTTATCGGCAGGGGGAACCGGGGAGCTGTTTTTT	CASSLSAGGTGELFF
.	TRBV24-1	TRBJ2-5	TRBD1	TGTGCCACCAGTGAAACGAAAACTTATACAGGGGGCACGGAGACCCAGTACTTC	CATSETKTYTGGTETQYF
once	TRBV7-9	TRBJ2-7	.	TGTGCCAGCAGCTTAGGTTCCCTGTCCTACGAGCAGTACTTC	CASSLGSLSYEQYF
.	TRBV11-2	TRBJ2-6	TRBD1	TGTGCCAGCAGCTCGCGACAGGGTGCTGGGGCCAACGTCCTGACTTTC	CASSSRQGAGANVLTF
once	TRBV7-9	TRBJ2-5	.	TGTGCCAGTGAGGGTGAGACCCAGTACTTC	CASEGETQYF
.	TRBV5-1	TRBJ1-4	TRBD1	TGCGCCAGCAGCCCCGGGACAGGGAGTGAAAAACTGTTTTTT	CASSPGTGSEKLFF
once	TRBV24-1	TRBJ2-1	TRBD2	TGTGCCACCAGTGACTCCACTAGCGTAGACAATGAGCAGTTCTTC	CATSDSTSVDNEQFF
once	TRBV7-9	TRBJ1-2	.	TGTGCCAGCAGCTTGGGATATACGGAGGGCTATGGCTACACCTTC	CASSLGYTEGYGYTF
.	TRBV2	TRBJ2-7	TRBD1	TGTGCCAGCAGGGATGGGACAGGGTTCGAGCAGTACTTC	CASRDGTGFEQYF
.	TRBV12-3/TRBV12-4	TRBJ1-2	.	TGTGCCAGTGAGGGCTTTGGCTACACCTTC	CASEGFGYTF
.	TRBV6-1	TRBJ2-3	TRBD2	TGTGCCAGCAGTGAATGGGCGGGAGGGCCCGGAGATACGCAGTATTTT	CASSEWAGGPGDTQYF
.	TRBV29-1	TRBJ1-1	.	TGCAGCGTCCTAGAACCATACACTGAAGCTTTCTTT	CSVLEPYTEAFF
many	TRBV5-1	TRBJ1-2	TRBD1	TGCGCCAGCTCGGACAGGGGTGACCGCTTAAGCGGCTACACCTTC	CASSDRGDRLSGYTF
.	TRBV19	TRBJ2-5	.	TGTGCCAGTAGCCCAATCCATGGAGGCATTCGGAGATTTCAAGAGACCCAGTACTTC	CASSPIHGGIRRFQETQYF